The clone carrying this T cell receptor (beta chain) was seen more than once but under ten times. Antigen unknown. These data come from a study of response to subunit inactivated influenza vaccine. Germline V CDR1 and CDR2: MNHEY, SVGAGI. This CDR3 is built from 12 residues. V shed 4 bases and J shed 7 bases, with 11 bases lying between them. One entry per CDR3 protein, called by TCRdb with MiXCR from the RT-PCR reads. This table holds more than 700,000 distinct CDR3 sequences, about 20% found once. Overall study results and limits: A suggestion made by the authors is that each seasonal influenza vaccination recruits few new T cells.

The source of this sequence is a man aged 50 or older who received an inactivated influenza vaccine. The chain recombines TRBV6-5 with TRBJ2-7, with D unclear. The source material was PBMCs from blood, sampled roughly 5 days after vaccination. This chain's CDR3 is CASSSVNREQYF. The DNA for the CDR3 is TGTGCCAGCAGTTCGGTAAATCGGGAGCAGTACTTC.